Below, 15 T cell receptor beta chains from the same sample are listed, as sequenced in a study of blood T cell repertoires in COVID-19. The method was immunoSEQ multiplex PCR; TCRdb's version includes in-frame clones alone and lacks a portion of them. The sample holds 200,000 or so clones; roughly nine tenths are singletons and the top ten take under 14%. Sequenced input: PBMCs or T cells enriched from blood (not recorded which). The receptor set was obtained from a man in his thirties or forties who had recovered from COVID-19.

The chain joins TRBV29-1 to TRBJ2-7; TRBD1 matches 10 bases. CDR1 SQVTM and CDR2 ANQGSEA come from the germline V gene. The length of the CDR3 is 14 residues. Losses at the gene ends were 5 bases for V and 2 bases for J; bases not matched to a gene: 6. CDR3 sequence: CSVTFGTGAYEQYF. CDR3 coding DNA: TGCAGCGTTACCTTTGGGACAGGGGCCTACGAGCAGTACTTC.

This clone was detected once. The CDR3 protein is CASSLADSEQFF. Here the CDR3 DNA reads TGTGCCAGCAGCTTAGCGGACTCGGAGCAGTTCTTC. The chain links TRBV7-9 to TRBJ2-1; a possible D gene is TRBD2 (5 bases). The V gene lost 0 bases and the J gene lost 10 bases, with 7 bases spanning the gap. CDR3 size: 12 residues. The V gene's germline CDR1 is SEHNR and CDR2 FQNEAQ (reference sequence). Full variable domain (outside the CDR3, taken from reference TRBV7-9 and TRBJ2-1): DTGVSQNPRHKITKRGQNVTFRCDPISEHNRLYWYRQTLGQGPEFLTYFQNEAQLEKSRLLSDRFSAERPKGSFSTLEIQRTEQGDSAMYLCASSLADSEQFFGPGTRLTVL.

The V and J genes are TRBV27 and TRBJ1-3, with TRBD1 matching 8 bases. The CDR3 length is 15 residues. Trimming cost V 4 bases and J 4 bases; bases outside gene matches: 6. CDR1 is MNHEY and CDR2 is SMNVEV in the germline V gene (reference sequence). The CDR3: CASSSQGAGGNTIYF. In DNA, the CDR3 is TGTGCCAGCAGTTCCCAGGGGGCGGGAGGAAACACCATATATTTT.

This chain connects TRBV7-2 to TRBJ1-1, with TRBD1 as a possible D gene (5 bases). The ends were cut back, 1 base at V and 4 bases at J, with 10 bases in the middle. The CDR3 totals 14 residues. Germline loops: CDR1 SGHTA, CDR2 FQGNSA. The CDR3 sequence: CASSLGTFGTEAFF. CDR3 in DNA: TGTGCCAGCAGCTTAGGGACATTCGGCACTGAAGCTTTCTTT.

The gene calls are TRBV30 and TRBJ1-6; D unclear. V lost 0 bases, J lost 9 bases, and 3 bases lay in between. The CDR3 extends over 11 amino acids. The germline gives CDR1 GTSNPN, CDR2 SVGIG (reference sequence). The CDR3: CAWSVSSPLHF. CDR3 bases: TGTGCCTGGAGTGTGAGTTCACCCCTCCACTTT.

This chain joins TRBV2 and TRBJ2-5; 11 nucleotides align to TRBD1. This CDR3 spans 16 amino acids. With V trimmed by 8 bases and J by 5 bases, 13 bases remained unmatched. Looked up from germline, CDR1 is SNHLY and CDR2 is FYNNEI. CDR3 nucleotide sequence: TGTGCCAGCCCCGGGAAGTGGACAGGGGGCTGGGAGACCCAGTACTTC. This encodes CASPGKWTGGWETQYF. Based on the CDR3 plus reference TRBV2 and TRBJ2-5, the full variable domain is EPEVTQTPSHQVTQMGQEVILRCVPISNHLYFYWYRQILGQKVEFLVSFYNNEISEKSEIFDDQFSVERPDGSNFTLKIRSTKLEDSAMYFCASPGKWTGGWETQYFGPGTRLLVL.

This clone was recorded once. The chain carries TRBV5-1 and TRBJ2-7, with 7 bases fitting TRBD2. There are 17 residues in the CDR3. Germline V gene lookup returns CDR1 SGHRS and CDR2 YFSETQ. J gave up 0 bases and V 1 base, and 10 bases lay outside the gene matches. This chain's CDR3 is CASSLSTSGVRSYEQYF. CDR3 bases: TGCGCCAGCAGCTTGTCGACGAGCGGGGTGCGCTCCTACGAGCAGTACTTC.

The sample holds a few counts of this clone. The rearrangement uses TRBV11-2 and TRBJ1-3; tentatively, D is TRBD1 (6 bases). This CDR3 contains 16 residues. V dropped 3 bases and J dropped 3 bases, with 15 bases sitting between them. The V gene's germline CDR1 is SGHAT and CDR2 FQNNGV. This chain's CDR3 is CASSFRSQGDGNTIYF. DNA of the CDR3: TGTGCCAGCAGCTTCCGTTCACAGGGCGATGGAAACACCATATATTTT.

This chain joins TRBV19 and TRBJ2-2; D possibly corresponds to TRBD2 (5 bases). The germline V gene has CDR1 LNHDA and CDR2 SQIVND (reference sequence). The ends were cut back, 4 bases at V and 4 bases at J, with 16 bases in the middle. The CDR3 spans 16 residues. CDR3 in amino acids: CASSTLRSRVTGELFF. The CDR3 bases are TGTGCCAGTAGTACCCTGAGGTCGCGGGTCACCGGGGAGCTGTTTTTT. Full variable domain (missing parts from reference TRBV19 and TRBJ2-2): DGGITQSPKYLFRKEGQNVTLSCEQNLNHDAMYWYRQDPGQGLRLIYYSQIVNDFQKGDIAEGYSVSREKKESFPLTVTSAQKNPTAFYLCASSTLRSRVTGELFFGEGSRLTVL.

J is TRBJ2-7 and V is TRBV5-6; 8 positions match TRBD2. The V gene's germline CDR1 is SGHDT and CDR2 YYEEEE. J lost 0 bases, V lost 4 bases, and 6 bases had no gene match. This CDR3 is built from 15 residues. This CDR3 reads CASSVPGTSSYEQYF. CDR3 DNA sequence: TGTGCCAGCAGCGTACCCGGGACTAGCTCCTACGAGCAGTACTTC. The variable domain in full, with the rest retrieved from reference TRBV5-6 and TRBJ2-7, is DAGVTQSPTHLIKTRGQQVTLRCSPKSGHDTVSWYQQALGQGPQFIFQYYEEEERQRGNFPDRFSGHQFPNYSSELNVNALLLGDSALYLCASSVPGTSSYEQYFGPGTRLTVT.

The chain carries TRBV5-4 and TRBJ2-7; D is perhaps TRBD2 (5 bases). Trimming shortened V by 4 bases and J by 0 bases, and 14 bases separated the two germline ends. The germline CDR1 and CDR2 sequences are SGHNT and YYREEE (reference sequence). There are 15 residues in the CDR3. For the CDR3, the DNA is TGTGCCAGCAGCCAAGACTACACGAGCTCCTACGAGCAGTACTTC. Amino acids: CASSQDYTSSYEQYF.

This clone appeared a few times. The V and J genes are TRBV30 and TRBJ1-6; TRBD1 is a possible D gene (6 bases). Trimming cost V 0 bases and J 7 bases, with 19 bases left between them. The germline CDR1 and CDR2 sequences are GTSNPN and SVGIG (reference sequence). The CDR3 loop spans 17 amino acids. This CDR3 is CAWSVEGVGVSNSPLHF. The CDR3 nucleotides read TGTGCCTGGAGTGTAGAGGGGGTGGGGGTCAGCAATTCACCCCTCCACTTT. The entire variable domain, with the rest obtained from reference TRBV30 and TRBJ1-6, is as follows: SQTIHQWPATLVQPVGSPLSLECTVEGTSNPNLYWYRQAAGRGLQLLFYSVGIGQISSEVPQNLSASRPQDRQFILSSKKLLLSDSGFYLCAWSVEGVGVSNSPLHFGNGTRLTVT.

The chain has TRBV5-1 and TRBJ1-1; possible D gene TRBD1, 5 bases. V lost 4 bases, J lost 1 base, and 14 bases lay in between. Germline CDR1 and CDR2: SGHRS and YFSETQ. The CDR3 has 15 residues. The CDR3, as DNA: TGCGCCAGCAGCGTCGTGCGGGGCGCGAACACTGAAGCTTTCTTT. Translating it yields CASSVVRGANTEAFF.

The CDR3 here is CASSPRGGSANTGELFF. CDR3 sequence (DNA): TGTGCCAGCAGCCCAAGGGGGGGGTCAGCAAACACCGGGGAGCTGTTTTTT. The chain links TRBV7-8 to TRBJ2-2, with D possibly TRBD2 on 7 matching bases. Germline V gene lookup returns CDR1 SGHVS and CDR2 FQNEAQ. The CDR3 runs 17 residues. V was shortened by 5 bases and J by 2 bases, with 18 bases between the two germline ends.

The chain recombines TRBV6-5 with TRBJ1-5; no clear D. The V gene's germline CDR1 is MNHEY and CDR2 SVGAGI. This CDR3 spans 13 amino acids. The ends were cut back, 3 bases at V and 0 bases at J, with 3 bases in the middle. DNA of the CDR3: TGTGCCAGCAGTTATAATAGCAATCAGCCCCAGCATTTT. This codes for CASSYNSNQPQHF.